This record looks at one T cell receptor (beta chain) sequence and its context. The germline CDR1 and CDR2 sequences are SGHRS and YFSETQ. V was cut by 0 bases and J by 6 bases, with 10 bases left in between. The CDR3 is 13 residues long. Some clones are missing from TCRdb's copy, which holds only in-frame ones; the method was immunoSEQ multiplex PCR. This sample has 270,000 or so clones, with about 89% found just once. The data originate from a study of blood T cell repertoires in COVID-19. The clonotype comes from a woman between 40 and 55 years old who had recovered from COVID-19. The specimen sequenced was peripheral blood. The J gene is TRBJ2-7, the V gene TRBV5-1, with D hard to call. CDR3 amino acids: CASSLAGSPEQYF. The DNA for the CDR3 is TGCGCCAGCAGCTTGGCCGGGTCCCCCGAGCAGTACTTC.